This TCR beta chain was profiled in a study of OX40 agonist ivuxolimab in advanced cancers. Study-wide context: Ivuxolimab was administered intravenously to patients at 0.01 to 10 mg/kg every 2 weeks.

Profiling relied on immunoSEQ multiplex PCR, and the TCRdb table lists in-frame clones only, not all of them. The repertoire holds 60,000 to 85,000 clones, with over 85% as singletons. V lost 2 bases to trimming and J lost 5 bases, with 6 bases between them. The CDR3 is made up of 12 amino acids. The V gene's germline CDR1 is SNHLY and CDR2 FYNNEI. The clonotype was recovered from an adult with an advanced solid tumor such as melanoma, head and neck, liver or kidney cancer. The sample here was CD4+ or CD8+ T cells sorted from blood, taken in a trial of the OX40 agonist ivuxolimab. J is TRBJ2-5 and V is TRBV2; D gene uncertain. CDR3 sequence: CASSELSETQYF. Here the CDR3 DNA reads TGTGCCAGCAGTGAACTCTCGGAGACCCAGTACTTC.